This TCR beta chain derives from a study of Ad26.COV2.S vaccination and SARS-CoV-2 variants (dated by TCRdb to about 2021). In terms of the full investigation: Vaccine-arm donors came from COV1001, a multicentre, randomized, double-blind, placebo-controlled phase I-IIa trial of Ad26.COV2.S in healthy adults. Ad26.COV2.S was given intramuscularly at 5x10^10 or 1x10^11 viral particles, as a single shot or as two shots 56 days apart. TCRbeta repertoire sequencing was used to assess the specificity and breadth of SARS-CoV-2-reactive T cell receptors after Ad26.COV2.S vaccination. The TCR-sequenced set comprised around 30 samples: approximately 19 Ad26.COV2.S vaccine recipients, 5 placebo recipients and 8 SARS-CoV-2 convalescent individuals. Participants in the trial were split at random into five groups of five each, receiving low-dose or high-dose Ad26.COV2.S once or twice, or else placebo on both occasions. Throughout the experiments and outcome assessment, investigators stayed blinded to trial group allocation.

The CDR3 contains 13 residues, cysteine and phenylalanine counted. Left in the record is the CDR3 DNA by itself, 39 bases read in frame from the first base. According to the germline V gene, CDR1 reads SQVTM and CDR2 reads ANQGSEA. Trimming at the junction amounts to 0 bases on V and 4 bases on J, and the germline ends lie 9 bases apart. Summary of the overall study and its limitations: The authors noted that total T cell responses may have been underestimated by the TCR breadth and depth analyses. Compared with placebo recipients, Ad26.COV2.S recipients showed higher spike-specific TCR breadth (P = 0.0014). Comparable non-spike TCR breadth was observed between vaccine and placebo recipients, consistent with only spike being contained in the vaccine. Substantial breadth of spike-specific CD8+ and CD4+ T cell responses was reported after vaccination. The study was not powered to compare responses between vaccine doses or regimens.

Per the publication, the treatment or condition label means: roughly 19 received Ad26.COV2.S at low or high dose, single or two shots; 5 received placebo; per-sample allocation not given. For vaccine and placebo recipients, the sequenced repertoires came from samples collected on day 63 after the first injection. Cohort 1b enrolled some 25 adults aged 18-55 years at a single site in Boston, USA, between 29 July and 7 August 2020. Ad26.COV2.S was a replication-incompetent adenovirus type 26 vector that expressed a prefusion-stabilized SARS-CoV-2 spike protein derived from the original Wuhan strain. Concerning this clone: The target of this receptor is not known. Base qualities were left out, and no much larger clone turns up one base away.

The immunoSEQ Assay was the method used to sequence TCRbeta CDR3 regions. After extraction, genomic DNA underwent amplification by bias-controlled multiplex PCR, followed by high-throughput sequencing. In the original analysis: To quantify the absolute abundance of each unique TCRbeta CDR3 region, sequences were collapsed and filtered. T cell fraction was estimated by normalization of TCRbeta template counts to usable DNA, with usable DNA being measured through amplification of reference genes present in all nucleated cells. Repertoire TCRs were annotated as SARS-CoV-2-specific when V gene, CDR3 amino acid sequence and J gene were exactly matched to a known reactive TCR set. The reference SARS-CoV-2 TCR set came from MIRA and was filtered for enrichment in COVID-19-positive ImmuneCODE repertoires, removing public or cross-reactive TCRs. Based on the MIRA antigens, annotated TCRs were further analysed at the level of specific ORF or position within ORF. Breadth was defined as annotated unique rearrangements over total unique productive rearrangements; depth was the summed frequency of those rearrangements. Two-sided Wilcoxon rank-sum tests were used to compare TCR breadth between groups. TCRdb provides this immuneACCESS table in a form limited to in-frame rearrangements. Some clones are lacking; in checked studies, under half of them reflect an unresolved V gene, and why the rest are absent is not known. V, J and clone size reflect that table, while D and trimming were determined from the DNA. The sample table shows about 320,000 clones, and approximately 86% are seen once. Of the sample, roughly 2% is held by the ten largest clones.

Sequences were derived from peripheral blood, sampled in a trial of Ad26.COV2.S vaccine versus placebo. This clonotype was sampled from a person between 18 and 65 years old who received the Ad26.COV2.S COVID-19 vaccine or a placebo. The sequence links TRBV29-1 to TRBJ1-2, with the D gene too uncertain to name. For the CDR3, the sequence is CSVEDNTVYGYTF. At the DNA level, the sequence is TGCAGCGTTGAAGATAACACCGTCTATGGCTACACCTTC.